This is a list of T cell receptor beta chains from one sample in a study of blood T cell repertoires in COVID-19. The protocol was immunoSEQ multiplex PCR, while the TCRdb copy is restricted to in-frame clones and leaves out a portion. The sample includes fewer than 500,000 clones, 85% to 90% of them seen just once. The sequenced sample was peripheral blood. The receptors were sampled from a woman in her 30s with acute or convalescent COVID-19. Both conserved end residues are part of each CDR3. The order of the fields is V gene, clone size, D gene, J gene, CDR3 DNA, CDR3 protein. D genes are given only for firm matches. Not every row has a clone size; where given, it reads once, few, many or a size class.

TRBV2	-	-	TRBJ2-7	TGTGCCAGCAGTGAACCGGGGAACGCCCACGAGCAGTACTTC	CASSEPGNAHEQYF
TRBV24-1	few	-	TRBJ1-1	TGTGCCACCAGTGATCCGCAGGGTGGGAACACTGAAGCTTTCTTT	CATSDPQGGNTEAFF
TRBV12-2	-	-	TRBJ1-6	TGTGCAAGTCGCCCCCGAGTTCTGGACAGCCCGGGACCCCTCCACTTT	CASRPRVLDSPGPLHF
TRBV27	-	-	TRBJ2-1	TGTGCCAGCAGTTTACTTCCCGTTTCGAGCAATGAGCAGTTCTTC	CASSLLPVSSNEQFF
TRBV19	-	-	TRBJ1-1	TGTGCCAGTATTATGAACACTGAAGCTTTCTTT	CASIMNTEAFF
TRBV6-5	-	-	TRBJ2-5	TGTGCCAGCAGTTACACATACACAGTCTTGGAGACCCAGTACTTC	CASSYTYTVLETQYF
TRBV19	-	-	TRBJ2-1	TGTGCCAGTAGTATAGTAGCTAGCAATGAGCAGTTCTTC	CASSIVASNEQFF
TRBV5-1	-	TRBD1	TRBJ2-1	TGCGCCAGCAGCTCCGGGACAGGGCCCAATGAGCAGTTCTTC	CASSSGTGPNEQFF
TRBV19	-	TRBD1	TRBJ1-1	TGTGCCAGTAGTAGGACAGGGCTCGAGAACACTGAAGCTTTCTTT	CASSRTGLENTEAFF
TRBV18	-	TRBD1	TRBJ1-2	TGTGCCAGCTCACCACGTTCCGATTTAGACAGGGGGAAGTCGTATGGCTACACCTTC	CASSPRSDLDRGKSYGYTF
TRBV28	once	TRBD1	TRBJ1-6	TGTGCCAGCAGTCCCCTACATTTTGCAGGGGGCTATAATTCACCCCTCCACTTT	CASSPLHFAGGYNSPLHF
TRBV6-5	-	-	TRBJ2-7	TGTGCCAGCAGTCAGGGAAACGAGCAGTACTTC	CASSQGNEQYF
TRBV27	-	TRBD2	TRBJ2-7	TGTGCCAGCAGTCTCGAGCGGGGTCCAACAGTGTCCTCCTACGAGCAGTACTTC	CASSLERGPTVSSYEQYF
TRBV13	-	TRBD1	TRBJ2-6	TGTGCCAGCAGCTACCAAACAGGGGGCAAGGTGTCTGGGGCCAACGTCCTGACTTTC	CASSYQTGGKVSGANVLTF
TRBV3-1/TRBV3-2	-	TRBD1	TRBJ1-2	TGTGCCAGCGGATCGGGACAGTCGGACTATGGCTACACCTTC	CASGSGQSDYGYTF
TRBV3-1/TRBV3-2	-	TRBD2	TRBJ2-1	TGTGCCAGCAGCCAAGATACAGCGGGGGGGCTTGGAGAGCAGTTCTTC	CASSQDTAGGLGEQFF
TRBV6-4	-	TRBD2	TRBJ2-7	TGTGCCAGCAGTGGTCCAGCGGGGGAGTACTACGAGCAGTACTTC	CASSGPAGEYYEQYF
TRBV7-3	-	TRBD2	TRBJ2-3	TGTGCCAGCAGCTTAATGACCACTAGCGGGGCAGATACGCAGTATTTT	CASSLMTTSGADTQYF
TRBV10-3	-	-	TRBJ2-3	TGTGCCATCAGTGTCAGGGGTCGAGTCACAGATACGCAGTATTTT	CAISVRGRVTDTQYF
TRBV19	-	TRBD1	TRBJ2-1	TGTGCCAGTAGTATCCCCAGGGGGTCCTACAATGAGCAGTTCTTC	CASSIPRGSYNEQFF
TRBV27	-	-	TRBJ1-1	TGTGCCAGCAGTTGGGCGGGGGGGGCCACTGAAGCTTTCTTT	CASSWAGGATEAFF
TRBV4-1	-	TRBD2	TRBJ2-7	TGCGCCAGCAGCTTCGTAAGCGGGGGGGCCTCCTACGAGCAGTACTTC	CASSFVSGGASYEQYF
TRBV5-1	-	-	TRBJ2-1	TGCGCCAGCCGACTAATTCAGGACAATGAGCAGTTCTTC	CASRLIQDNEQFF
TRBV5-1	-	TRBD2	TRBJ2-5	TGCGCCAGCAGCTTAAATGCGCGGGGGAACCAAGAGACCCAGTACTTC	CASSLNARGNQETQYF
TRBV5-4	-	-	TRBJ1-1	TGTGCCAGCAGCTTGGGGGGGGAATTCACTGAAGCTTTCTTT	CASSLGGEFTEAFF
TRBV30	once	-	TRBJ1-1	TGTGCCTGGATAGGGTTGAGCGGCACTGAAGCTTTCTTT	CAWIGLSGTEAFF
TRBV2	-	-	TRBJ1-1	TGTGCCAGCGTTTTTGGGAGTGATAACACTGAAGCTTTCTTT	CASVFGSDNTEAFF
TRBV29-1	-	-	TRBJ1-1	TGCAGCTATACCTGGGGGGGCAGCGAAGCTTTCTTT	CSYTWGGSEAFF
TRBV19	-	TRBD1	TRBJ2-7	TGTGCCAGTAGCACATACGGGACAGGGTCCTACGAGCAGTACTTC	CASSTYGTGSYEQYF
TRBV28	few	-	TRBJ1-4	TGTGCCAGCAGGAATCAGGTTAATGAAAAACTGTTTTTT	CASRNQVNEKLFF
TRBV9	-	-	TRBJ2-3	TGTGCCAGCAGCCGTATGGCGGCGCCACCCGGGGATACGCAGTATTTT	CASSRMAAPPGDTQYF
TRBV9	-	-	TRBJ1-1	TGTGCCAGCAGCGTCTCCGTTCGTAGCGACACTGAAGCTTTCTTT	CASSVSVRSDTEAFF
TRBV7-9	-	-	TRBJ1-4	TGTGCCAGCAGCTTAGCCTTTTCACAGGGTGGTGAAAAACTGTTTTTT	CASSLAFSQGGEKLFF
TRBV27	-	-	TRBJ1-1	TGTGCCAGCAGTTTAATGGGGGGAAGCACTGAAGCTTTCTTT	CASSLMGGSTEAFF
TRBV5-5	-	-	TRBJ1-5	TGTGCCAGCAGCTTAGATGGGGGCCCTGGCGAGGCCCAGCATTTT	CASSLDGGPGEAQHF
TRBV7-3	-	TRBD2	TRBJ2-3	TGTGCCAGCAGCTTAACGAGACTAGCGGGGGGGCCAGATACGCAGTATTTT	CASSLTRLAGGPDTQYF
TRBV5-1	-	TRBD1	TRBJ2-7	TGCGCCAGCAGCTTGTTGGGACAGAAAAACTCCTACGAGCAGTACTTC	CASSLLGQKNSYEQYF
TRBV29-1	-	-	TRBJ2-1	TGCAGCGTCGTGGAGACAGACAATGAGCAGTTCTTC	CSVVETDNEQFF
TRBV14	-	-	TRBJ1-2	TGTGCCAGCAGCCTCGGGGGCTATGGCTACACCTTC	CASSLGGYGYTF
TRBV28	-	-	TRBJ2-3	TGTGCCAGCTTGGTGAGGTTGGGCACAGATACGCAGTATTTT	CASLVRLGTDTQYF
TRBV29-1	-	TRBD2	TRBJ2-3	TGCAGCGTTGGGGGAGAACAAAAGCGGGGGCGCACAGATACGCAGTATTTT	CSVGGEQKRGRTDTQYF
TRBV9	-	-	TRBJ2-3	TGTGCCAGCAGCGTAGGCCAGAGCACAGATACGCAGTATTTT	CASSVGQSTDTQYF
TRBV28	-	-	TRBJ2-6	TGTGCCAGCAGTTACATTTGGTCCGTGGGCAGTCAAACCTCTGGGGCCAACGTCCTGACTTTC	CASSYIWSVGSQTSGANVLTF
TRBV11-2	-	TRBD2	TRBJ2-7	TGTGCCAGCAGCGGCTCCGGGACTAGCGGCTACGAGCAGTACTTC	CASSGSGTSGYEQYF
TRBV2	-	TRBD1	TRBJ2-7	TGTGCCACTCTTTCGGCGAAGGACAGGGGGTCCTACGAGCAGTACTTC	CATLSAKDRGSYEQYF
TRBV5-5	-	TRBD1	TRBJ1-2	TGTGCCAGCAGCGGACGGGACAGGGGAAACTATGGCTACACCTTC	CASSGRDRGNYGYTF